The clone carrying this T cell receptor beta chain was detected only a few times. CDR1 and CDR2 from the germline V gene are MNHNS and SASEGT. V dropped 6 bases and J dropped 3 bases, with 11 bases sitting between them. The CDR3 totals 14 residues. This entry belongs to a study of immune characterization of retroperitoneal liposarcoma. TCRdb analysed the PCR reads with MiXCR anew, one entry per CDR3 protein. Of some 7,900 distinct CDR3 sequences in the sample, approximately 40% were seen once. This receptor was taken from a male donor with retroperitoneal liposarcoma. Sequencing input: tumor tissue. V gene TRBV6-1 combines with J gene TRBJ2-2, with D uncertain. The CDR3 DNA is TGTGCCAGCAGATTGCGGTTTGACACCGGGGAGCTGTTTTTT. Encoded protein: CASRLRFDTGELFF.